The T cell receptor beta chain under discussion was sequenced for a study of CD4 T cells in relation to SARS-CoV-2 and coronaviruses. Study-wide context: Negative control cultures got HIV-1 Nef peptides or no peptide.

CD4+ T cells from unexposed donors were obtained before the COVID-19 pandemic (2011-2018). The cells were cultured for about ten days before CD4+ T cells were isolated. The germline V gene encodes CDR1 SEHNR and CDR2 FQNEAQ (reference sequence). Trimming took 6 bases from V and 0 from J; bases not matched to a gene: 4. The CDR3 is 16 residues long. Points from the study as a whole: The cross-reactivity analysis covered only spike protein, not other viral proteins.

Remarks on this clone: Its antigen is undetermined.

Sequencing used immunoSEQ multiplex PCR; TCRdb keeps in-frame clones, though not all of them. The sample carries over 20,000 clones, about 81% recorded once. V and J are TRBV7-9 and TRBJ2-1; 11 bases fit TRBD2. The sequence was obtained from a human donor in good health. The sequenced sample consisted of CD4+ T cells from PBMCs, cultured in vitro. CDR3 sequence: CASSWTSGRSYNEQFF. The CDR3 region has the DNA TGTGCCAGCAGTTGGACTAGCGGGCGCTCCTACAATGAGCAGTTCTTC.